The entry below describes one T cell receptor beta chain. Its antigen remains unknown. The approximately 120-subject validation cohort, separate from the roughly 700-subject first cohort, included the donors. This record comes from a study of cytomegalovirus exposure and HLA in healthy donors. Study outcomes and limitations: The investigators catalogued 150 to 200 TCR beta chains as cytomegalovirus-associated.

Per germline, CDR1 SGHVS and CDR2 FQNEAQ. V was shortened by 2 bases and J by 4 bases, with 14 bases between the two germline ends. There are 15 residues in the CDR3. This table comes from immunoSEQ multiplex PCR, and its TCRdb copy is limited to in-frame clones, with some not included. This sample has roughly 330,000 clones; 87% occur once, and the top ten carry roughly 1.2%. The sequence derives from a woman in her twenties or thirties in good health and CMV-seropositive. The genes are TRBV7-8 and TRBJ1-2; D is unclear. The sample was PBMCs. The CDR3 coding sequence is TGTGCCAGCAGCTTAAGAATTGAGCCCTCCTATGGCTACACCTTC. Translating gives CASSLRIEPSYGYTF.